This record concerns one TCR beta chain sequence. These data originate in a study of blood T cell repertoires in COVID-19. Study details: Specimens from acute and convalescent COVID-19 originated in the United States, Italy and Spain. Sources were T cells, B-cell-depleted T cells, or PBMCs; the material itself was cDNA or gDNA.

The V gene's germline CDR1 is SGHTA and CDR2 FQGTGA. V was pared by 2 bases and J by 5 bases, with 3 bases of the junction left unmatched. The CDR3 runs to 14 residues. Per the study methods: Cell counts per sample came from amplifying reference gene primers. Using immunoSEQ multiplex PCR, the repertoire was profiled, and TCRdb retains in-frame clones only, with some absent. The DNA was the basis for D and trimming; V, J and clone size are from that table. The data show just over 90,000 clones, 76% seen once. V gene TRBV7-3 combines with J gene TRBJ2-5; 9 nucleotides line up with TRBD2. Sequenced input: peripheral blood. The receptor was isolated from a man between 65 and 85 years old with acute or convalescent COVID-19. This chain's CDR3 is CASSLAGGGETQYF. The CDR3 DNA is TGTGCCAGCAGCTTAGCGGGAGGGGGTGAGACCCAGTACTTC.